This record covers a single T cell receptor (beta chain). The data belong to a study of control samples from healthy donors and cancer patients. Per the germline V gene, CDR1 is MRHNA and CDR2 is SNTAGT. This CDR3 region has 12 residues. Trimming stripped 0 bases from V and 13 bases from J, with 12 bases between. Profiled with immunoSEQ multiplex PCR; TCRdb holds only in-frame clones, not every one. The sample has about 130,000 clones; around 93% are singletons. The material sequenced was blood. The sequence derives from a man between 18 and 29 years old in good health. This sequence joins TRBV6-4 and TRBJ1-2, with D unclear. The CDR3 here is CASSDSESSRTF. The CDR3 DNA is TGTGCCAGCAGTGACTCAGAGAGCAGCCGCACCTTC.